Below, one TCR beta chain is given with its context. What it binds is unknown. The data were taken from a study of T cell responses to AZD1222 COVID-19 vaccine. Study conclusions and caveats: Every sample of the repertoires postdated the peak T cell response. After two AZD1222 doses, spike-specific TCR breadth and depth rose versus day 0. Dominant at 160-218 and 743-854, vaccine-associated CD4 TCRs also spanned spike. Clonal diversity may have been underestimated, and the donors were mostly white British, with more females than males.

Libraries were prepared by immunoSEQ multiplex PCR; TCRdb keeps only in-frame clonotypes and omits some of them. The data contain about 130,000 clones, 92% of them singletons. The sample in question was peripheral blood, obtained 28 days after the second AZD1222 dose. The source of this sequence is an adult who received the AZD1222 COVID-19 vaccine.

The DNA for the CDR3 is TGTGCCAGCAGCCAAGACGGGACAGGGTTTGATTCACCCCTCCACTTT. This encodes CASSQDGTGFDSPLHF. This chain links TRBV4-2 with TRBJ1-6; TRBD1 matches at 9 bases. CDR3 length equals 16 residues. V shed 0 bases, J shed 8 bases, and the junction held 5 bases outside the gene matches. Germline CDR1 is LGHNA and CDR2 is YNFKEQ.